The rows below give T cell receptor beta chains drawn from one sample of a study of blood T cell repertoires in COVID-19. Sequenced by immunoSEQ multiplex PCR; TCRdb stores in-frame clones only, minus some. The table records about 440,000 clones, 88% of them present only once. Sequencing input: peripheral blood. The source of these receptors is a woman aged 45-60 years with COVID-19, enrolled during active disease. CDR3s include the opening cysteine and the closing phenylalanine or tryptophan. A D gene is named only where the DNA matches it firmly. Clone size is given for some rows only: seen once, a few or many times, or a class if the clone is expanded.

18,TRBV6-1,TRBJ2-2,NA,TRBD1,TGTGCCAGCAGTGTCTTCCCTACCGGGACAGGGGGCACCGGGGAGCTGTTTTTT,CASSVFPTGTGGTGELFF
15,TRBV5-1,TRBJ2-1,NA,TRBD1,TGCGCCAGCAGCTTGACAGGGGGAGCCTACAATGAGCAGTTCTTC,CASSLTGGAYNEQFF
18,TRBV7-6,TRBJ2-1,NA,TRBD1,TGTGCCAGCAGCTTAGGAGGACCGGGACAGGGATCTTACAATGAGCAGTTCTTC,CASSLGGPGQGSYNEQFF
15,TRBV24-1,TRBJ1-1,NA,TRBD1,TGTGCCACCAGTGATCAAAAAACAGGGGACACTGAAGCTTTCTTT,CATSDQKTGDTEAFF
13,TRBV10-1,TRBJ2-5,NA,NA,TGCGCCAGCTTCGATAGGGGCCAAGAGACCCAGTACTTC,CASFDRGQETQYF
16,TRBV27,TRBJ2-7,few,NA,TGTGCCAGCAGTTTATCTGGTTGGGGGGGCAGGTACGAGCAGTACTTC,CASSLSGWGGRYEQYF
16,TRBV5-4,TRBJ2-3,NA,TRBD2,TGTGCCAGCAGCTCATATAGCGGGGGGGCCACAGATACGCAGTATTTT,CASSSYSGGATDTQYF
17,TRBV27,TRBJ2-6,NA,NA,TGTGCCAGCGGCCCCCACGGGGAGCGGACTGGGGCCAACGTCCTGACTTTC,CASGPHGERTGANVLTF
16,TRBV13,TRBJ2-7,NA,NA,TGTGCCAGCAGCTTCTCCGGTACTCTACTCTCCTACGAGCAGTACTTC,CASSFSGTLLSYEQYF
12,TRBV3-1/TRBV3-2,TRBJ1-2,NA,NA,TGTGCCAGCAGCTTTTTGACAGATGGCTACACCTTC,CASSFLTDGYTF
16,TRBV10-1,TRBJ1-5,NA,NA,TGCGCCAGCAGTGGGGGGGGACGGGGCGACAATCAGCCCCAGCATTTT,CASSGGGRGDNQPQHF
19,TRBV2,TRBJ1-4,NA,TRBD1,TGTGCCAGCAGTGAAAGGGGACAGGGTGTTTTCGCAACTAATGAAAAACTGTTTTTT,CASSERGQGVFATNEKLFF
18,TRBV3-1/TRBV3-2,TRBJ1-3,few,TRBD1,TGTGCCAGCAGCCATAGGGACAGGGGGAACTGGTTAGGAAACACCATATATTTT,CASSHRDRGNWLGNTIYF
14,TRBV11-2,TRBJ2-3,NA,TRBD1,TGTGCCAGCAGCTTTGTGACAGGGCGGGATACGCAGTATTTT,CASSFVTGRDTQYF
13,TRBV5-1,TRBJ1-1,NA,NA,TGCGCCAGCAGCTTGTTCGGGGAAGCTGAAGCTTTCTTT,CASSLFGEAEAFF
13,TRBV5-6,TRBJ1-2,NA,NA,TGTGCCAGCAGCTTGGCCAGTAACTATGGCTACACCTTC,CASSLASNYGYTF
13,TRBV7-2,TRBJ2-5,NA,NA,TGTGCCAGCAGCTCGACGGGTCAAGAGACCCAGTACTTC,CASSSTGQETQYF
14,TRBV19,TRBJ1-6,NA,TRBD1,TGTGCCAGTAGTGGAACAGGGGGCGATTCACCCCTCCACTTT,CASSGTGGDSPLHF
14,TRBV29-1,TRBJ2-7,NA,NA,TGCAGCGTTGGGCAAACGGGCGCTAGGGGCGAGCAGTACTTC,CSVGQTGARGEQYF
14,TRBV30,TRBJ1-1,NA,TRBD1,TGTGCCTGGACCCCAGGTCAGGGGGCGGCTGAAGCTTTCTTT,CAWTPGQGAAEAFF
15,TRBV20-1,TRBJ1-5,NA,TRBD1,TGCAGTGCTAGTAGACAGGGGGCTTCAAAACAGCCCCAGCATTTT,CSASRQGASKQPQHF
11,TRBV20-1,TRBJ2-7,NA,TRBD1,TGCAGTGCCCCTGAACAGGGGCGGCAGTACTTC,CSAPEQGRQYF
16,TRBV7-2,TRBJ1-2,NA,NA,TGTGCCAGCAGCTTTTTTACGGGATCGTTTAACTATGGCTACACCTTC,CASSFFTGSFNYGYTF
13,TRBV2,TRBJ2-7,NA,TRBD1,TGTGCCAGCAGTGGGACAGGATCCTACGAGCAGTACTTC,CASSGTGSYEQYF
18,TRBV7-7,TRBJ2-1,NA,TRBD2,TGTGCCAGCAGCCCAAGCGGGGGGGCGCCGAGCTCCTACAATGAGCAGTTCTTC,CASSPSGGAPSSYNEQFF
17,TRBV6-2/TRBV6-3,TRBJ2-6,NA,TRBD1,TGTGCCAGCAGTTACTCGAAATTAGCAGGGGGTGCCAACGTCCTGACTTTC,CASSYSKLAGGANVLTF
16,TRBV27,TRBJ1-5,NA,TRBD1,TGTGCCAGAACACACCTGGGGACAGGGAGATATCAGCCCCAGCATTTT,CARTHLGTGRYQPQHF
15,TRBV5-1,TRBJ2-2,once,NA,TGCGCCAGCAGCTTGGGGGCGGAGGTCACCGGGGAGCTGTTTTTT,CASSLGAEVTGELFF
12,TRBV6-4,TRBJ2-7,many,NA,TGTGCCAGCAGTGACGCAGGGCTAGAGCAGTACTTC,CASSDAGLEQYF
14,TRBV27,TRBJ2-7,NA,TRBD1,TGTGCCAGCAGTTTACTTCCCCGGGACAGCCAGCAGTACTTC,CASSLLPRDSQQYF
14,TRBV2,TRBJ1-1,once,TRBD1,TGTGCCACCGGTCCCGGGACAGGTGACACTGAAGCTTTCTTT,CATGPGTGDTEAFF
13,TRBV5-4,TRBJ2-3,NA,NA,TGTGCCAGCAGCTTGCAGGGCACAGATACGCAGTATTTT,CASSLQGTDTQYF
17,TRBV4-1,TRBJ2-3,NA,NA,TGCGCCAGCAGCCAAGATATACGGGGTGCCCTGGATGATACGCAGTATTTT,CASSQDIRGALDDTQYF
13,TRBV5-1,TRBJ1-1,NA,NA,TGCGCCAGCACCTTAGAGGGTTCGACTGAAGCTTTCTTT,CASTLEGSTEAFF
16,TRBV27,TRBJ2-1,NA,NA,TGTGCCAGCAGTTTAGCTGCAGGGCCACCTTACAATGAGCAGTTCTTC,CASSLAAGPPYNEQFF
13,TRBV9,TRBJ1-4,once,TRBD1,TGTGCCAGCAGCCAGGGACAGTGGGAAAAACTGTTTTTT,CASSQGQWEKLFF
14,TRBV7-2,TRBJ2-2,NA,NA,TGTGCCAGCAGATCCCCCCAGAACACCGGGGAGCTGTTTTTT,CASRSPQNTGELFF
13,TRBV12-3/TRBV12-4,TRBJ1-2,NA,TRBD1,TGTGCCAGCACCAAACAGGGGCCCCATGGCTACACCTTC,CASTKQGPHGYTF
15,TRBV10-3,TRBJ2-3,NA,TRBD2,TGTGCCATCAGCGGGGGGACTAGCTCTGCAGATACGCAGTATTTT,CAISGGTSSADTQYF
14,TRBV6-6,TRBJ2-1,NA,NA,TGTGCCAGCAGTTACCCGACAGAGGAAAATGAGCAGTTCTTC,CASSYPTEENEQFF
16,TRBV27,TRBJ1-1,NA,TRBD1,TGTGCCAGCAGTCCCCGCCGGGGACAGGGAGCCACTGAAGCTTTCTTT,CASSPRRGQGATEAFF
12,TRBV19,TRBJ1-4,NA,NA,TGTGCCTCCAGGGCCGTGAATGAAAAACTGTTTTTT,CASRAVNEKLFF
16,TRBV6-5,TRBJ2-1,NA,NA,TGTGCCAGCAGTTACTCGGGGAGATCCTCAAGAAAAGAGCAGTTCTTC,CASSYSGRSSRKEQFF